These 25 T cell receptor beta chains share one sample of origin, sequenced in a study of blood T cell repertoires in COVID-19. TCRdb's copy holds only in-frame clones and misses some; the assay was immunoSEQ multiplex PCR. In the table there are approximately 300,000 clones, roughly 90% of which are singletons. Sequenced input: peripheral blood. Every receptor here comes from a man between 18 and 29 years old with active or convalescent COVID-19.

This clone was counted only a few times. The chain links TRBV2 to TRBJ1-6; TRBD1 is a possible D gene (6 bases). The CDR3 loop spans 16 amino acids. V was clipped by 6 bases and J by 2 bases, with 14 bases between them. Germline CDR1 and CDR2: SNHLY and FYNNEI. CDR3 protein: CASRHRDGAYNSPLHF. The CDR3 region has the DNA TGTGCCAGCAGGCACAGGGATGGAGCCTATAATTCACCCCTCCACTTT.

This clone was counted a single time. A much larger clone lies one base from this, so it may be a read error. J is TRBJ2-2 and V is TRBV28, with a tentative D call TRBD2 (6 bases). This CDR3 is 15 amino acids long. Looked up from germline, CDR1 is MDHEN and CDR2 is SYDVKM. V dropped 2 bases and J dropped 0 bases, with 7 bases sitting between them. CDR3 bases: TGTGCCAGCAGTTTAACGGGGGCGAACACCGGGGAGCTGTTTTTT. Amino acid sequence: CASSLTGANTGELFF.

The CDR3 spells CASSLLAGENIQYF. The DNA of the CDR3 is TGCGCCAGCAGCCTGCTAGCGGGGGAAAACATTCAGTACTTC. V gene TRBV4-3 combines with J gene TRBJ2-4, with 10 bases lining up with TRBD2. V trimming: 4 bases; J trimming: 5 bases; junction bases outside the gene matches: 2. Germline V lookup: CDR1 LGHNA, CDR2 YSLEER. The CDR3 sequence is 14 residues long.

The chain recombines TRBV14 with TRBJ1-6; 9 bases align to TRBD1. Germline loops: CDR1 SGHDN, CDR2 FVKESK. Unmatched junction bases numbered 7, after V lost 3 bases and J lost 4 bases. This CDR3 is 17 amino acids long. CDR3 sequence (DNA): TGTGCCAGCAGCCAGGACAGGGGACCGCTGTATAATTCACCCCTCCACTTT. Amino acid sequence: CASSQDRGPLYNSPLHF.

The chain joins TRBV3-1 (or the pseudogene TRBV3-2) to TRBJ2-3; no reliable D call. Trimming removed 1 base from V and 4 bases from J, with 6 bases in between. This CDR3 is built from 13 residues. From germline, CDR1 is LGHDT and CDR2 YNNKEL (reference sequence). CDR3 coding DNA: TGTGCCAGCAGCCAAGGACGGGCAGATACGCAGTATTTT. Amino acids: CASSQGRADTQYF.

This clone appeared once. A read error may account for a junction end that differs from germline. The chain links TRBV15 to TRBJ1-2; D call uncertain. From germline, CDR1 is LNHNV and CDR2 YYDKDF (reference sequence). This CDR3 is built from 14 residues. CDR3 bases: TGTGCCACCAGCTCCTGGGGAGGGAACTCTGGCTACACCTTC. Translating gives CATSSWGGNSGYTF.

With respect to this clone: Other DNA variants within this sample encode the same CDR3. The chain combines TRBV4-1 with TRBJ1-5, with unresolved D. CDR1 and CDR2 from the germline V gene are MGHRA and YSYEKL. This CDR3 comprises 14 residues. V shed 3 bases and J shed 2 bases, with 8 bases lying between them. The CDR3: CASSQGLGNQPQHF. CDR3 DNA sequence: TGCGCCAGCAGCCAGGGCCTCGGCAATCAGCCCCAGCATTTT.

This sequence joins TRBV19 and TRBJ2-7; the D is unclear. Germline loops: CDR1 LNHDA, CDR2 SQIVND (reference sequence). Trimming took 0 bases from V and 0 from J, leaving 9 bases between them. This CDR3 spans 15 amino acids. CDR3 bases: TGTGCCAGTAGTATAGATCAACGGAGCTCCTACGAGCAGTACTTC. This encodes CASSIDQRSSYEQYF.

The V gene is TRBV19, the J gene TRBJ1-1, with D possibly TRBD1 on 6 matching bases. The V end was cut by 5 bases, the J end by 5 bases, with 15 bases between. Germline V CDR1 and CDR2: LNHDA, SQIVND (reference sequence). The length of the CDR3 is 14 residues. The CDR3 loop reads CASSQSTGFTEAFF. In nucleotides, the CDR3 is TGTGCCAGTAGTCAATCCACAGGGTTTACTGAAGCTTTCTTT.

The chain joins TRBV24-1 to TRBJ1-2; D unclear. V was trimmed by 0 bases and J by 7 bases, leaving 11 bases between them. The CDR3 is 14 residues long. Germline V lookup: CDR1 KGHDR, CDR2 SFDVKD. The DNA for the CDR3 is TGTGCCACCAGTGATTTGTTCGGGGTTGCTGGCTACACCTTC. Protein sequence: CATSDLFGVAGYTF.

This chain links TRBV3-1 (or the pseudogene TRBV3-2) with TRBJ2-7; perhaps TRBD2 as D (6 bases). Trimming stripped 5 bases from V and 5 bases from J, with 16 bases between. This CDR3 comprises 14 residues. Per the germline V gene, CDR1 is LGHDT and CDR2 is YNNKEL (reference sequence). This chain's CDR3 is CASSRRLVWDEQYF. The CDR3 region has the DNA TGTGCCAGCAGCAGACGACTAGTCTGGGACGAGCAGTACTTC.

The gene calls are TRBV24-1 and TRBJ2-1, with TRBD1 matching 7 bases. The CDR3 sequence is 16 residues long. Per the germline V gene, CDR1 is KGHDR and CDR2 is SFDVKD. V dropped 3 bases and J dropped 5; count of bases not matched to a gene: 9. The CDR3 here is CATSDTGTDFNNEQFF. The DNA for the CDR3 is TGTGCCACCAGTGATACCGGGACAGACTTTAACAATGAGCAGTTCTTC.

The sample holds one count of this clone. This sequence joins TRBV29-1 and TRBJ2-1, with a possible D match to TRBD2 (5 bases). The germline CDR1 and CDR2 sequences are SQVTM and ANQGSEA. Trimming left V 2 bases short and J 5 bases short, with 13 bases between. The CDR3 is 14 residues long. The chain's CDR3 is CSVEIGLHNNEQFF. CDR3 bases: TGCAGCGTTGAAATTGGACTGCACAACAATGAGCAGTTCTTC.

The CDR3 nucleotides read TGTGCCAGCAGCTTAGGGCCGGGAGAGACCCAGTACTTC. Its protein product is CASSLGPGETQYF. The chain carries TRBV7-2 and TRBJ2-5; the D is unclear. Germline CDR1 SGHTA, CDR2 FQGNSA. The CDR3 runs 13 residues. The germline V and J ends were trimmed by 1 base and 4 bases, with 7 bases remaining between them. Supplemented by reference TRBV7-2 and TRBJ2-5, the full variable domain reads GAGVSQSPSNKVTEKGKDVELRCDPISGHTALYWYRQSLGQGLEFLIYFQGNSAPDKSGLPSDRFSAERTGGSVSTLTIQRTQQEDSAVYLCASSLGPGETQYFGPGTRLLVL.

This sequence joins TRBV11-3 and TRBJ2-3; no clear D. The germline CDR1 and CDR2 sequences are SGHNT and YENEEA. The CDR3 is made up of 13 amino acids. Trimming stripped 4 bases from V and 11 bases from J, with 16 bases between. CDR3 DNA sequence: TGTGCCAGCAGCTCGACGATGAGTTCGGGGCAGTATTTT. Its translation is CASSSTMSSGQYF.

This chain joins TRBV5-1 and TRBJ2-1; D is possibly TRBD1 (5 bases). From germline, CDR1 is SGHRS and CDR2 YFSETQ. The CDR3 spans 16 residues. Trimming removed 0 bases from V and 8 bases from J, with 18 bases in between. For the CDR3, the DNA is TGCGCCAGCAGCTTGGTCTCAGGGTTCCAGATCTATGAGCAGTTCTTC. Protein: CASSLVSGFQIYEQFF.

V usage is TRBV27 and J usage is TRBJ2-2, with TRBD2 as a possible D gene (6 bases). The CDR3 is 16 residues long. The germline V gene encodes CDR1 MNHEY and CDR2 SMNVEV (reference sequence). Trimming removed 3 bases at V and 3 bases at J, with 14 bases between. Here the CDR3 DNA reads TGTGCCAGCAGTTTGAGTTCGGGGGATTACACCGGGGAGCTGTTTTTT. Its protein is CASSLSSGDYTGELFF.

The chain is built from TRBV11-2 and TRBJ1-1; the D gene is possibly TRBD1 (5 bases). The CDR3 runs to 14 residues. The V and J ends lost 4 bases and 5 bases respectively, with 14 bases between them. Germline V gives CDR1 SGHAT, CDR2 FQNNGV. This CDR3 is CASSYIGGGTEAFF. The CDR3 DNA follows: TGTGCCAGCAGCTACATCGGGGGAGGAACTGAAGCTTTCTTT.

This chain joins TRBV5-6 and TRBJ2-5; no reliable D call. V was cut by 0 bases and J by 4 bases, with 10 bases left in between. Germline V gene data show CDR1 as SGHDT and CDR2 as YYEEEE. The CDR3 contains 14 residues. The CDR3: CASSLVGPRETQYF. The CDR3 DNA reads as TGTGCCAGCAGCTTGGTCGGTCCCCGAGAGACCCAGTACTTC.

This clone has only a few counts. The rearrangement links TRBV10-1 to TRBJ2-7; D gene unclear. The germline gives CDR1 WNHNN, CDR2 SYGVQD (reference sequence). CDR3 length: 13 residues. V dropped 10 bases and J dropped 0 bases, with 13 bases sitting between them. DNA of the CDR3: TGCGCCACCTGCGCTGCTTTCTCCTACGAGCAGTACTTC. Translation gives CATCAAFSYEQYF.

The chain links TRBV7-3 to TRBJ2-5; 10 positions match TRBD1. CDR3 size: 15 residues. J lost 4 bases, V lost 5 bases, and 7 bases had no gene match. Germline V gene data show CDR1 as SGHTA and CDR2 as FQGTGA. The CDR3 region is CASSPDGTGVETQYF. For the CDR3, the DNA is TGTGCCAGCAGCCCCGACGGGACAGGGGTAGAGACCCAGTACTTC.

The genes are TRBV7-6 and TRBJ1-3; 7 positions match TRBD1. The CDR3 totals 17 residues. Looked up from germline, CDR1 is SGHVS and CDR2 is FNYEAQ. With 6 bases clipped from V and 0 bases from J, the junction kept 11 bases outside the gene matches. The CDR3: CASRQSTGSHSGNTIYF. The CDR3 nucleotides are TGTGCCAGCAGACAATCGACAGGGTCCCACTCTGGAAACACCATATATTTT.

The chain uses TRBV19 and TRBJ2-2; TRBD2 agrees at 9 bases. V dropped 2 bases and J dropped 6; count of bases not matched to a gene: 4. This CDR3 comprises 15 residues. The V gene's germline CDR1 is LNHDA and CDR2 SQIVND (reference sequence). CDR3 coding DNA: TGTGCCAGTAGTATATTTAGCGGGAGTGCCGGGGAGCTGTTTTTT. It translates to CASSIFSGSAGELFF.

The V call is TRBV28, the J call TRBJ1-1, with D tentatively TRBD1 (6 bases). Trimming pared 2 bases from V and 3 bases from J, leaving 13 bases between. The germline V gene has CDR1 MDHEN and CDR2 SYDVKM. This CDR3 comprises 15 residues. CDR3 DNA: TGTGCCAGCAGTTTAAGGGGATACAGGGACACTGAAGCTTTCTTT. The encoded protein is CASSLRGYRDTEAFF.

This chain links TRBV6-6 with TRBJ1-4, with TRBD1 matching 7 bases. The CDR3 runs 15 residues. Trimming took 6 bases from V and 2 from J; bases not matched to a gene: 6. Germline loops: CDR1 MNHNY, CDR2 SVGAGI (reference sequence). DNA for the CDR3: TGTGCCAGCAGGAAACCGACAGGGACTAATGAAAAACTGTTTTTT. As protein: CASRKPTGTNEKLFF.